This T cell receptor (beta chain) comes out of a study of identical twins. Study results and limitations: Memory repertoires lacked the insertion deficit that abundant cord blood beta clonotypes showed.

Healthy Caucasians alone served as donors. Comment on this clonotype: Its specificity is not known.

TCRdb reprocessed the 5' RACE reads with MiXCR, giving one entry per CDR3 protein. The repertoire includes fewer than 900,000 distinct CDR3 sequences, approximately 22% of them detected once, and approximately 4.3% sits in the top ten. This CDR3 region has 14 residues. From germline, CDR1 is SGHRS and CDR2 YFSETQ. Germline trimming cut 0 bases from V and 6 bases from J; bases unmatched to any gene: 4. This same sample was also taken into another study, of T cells expressing NK-cell markers.

Sequencing input: PBMCs. The chain couples TRBV5-1 to TRBJ2-3; 7 bases align to TRBD2. The clonotype comes from a woman aged 18-30 years in good health. CDR3 bases: TGCGCCAGCAGCTTGGGGGCGGGAGATGATACGCAGTATTTT. Translated: CASSLGAGDDTQYF.